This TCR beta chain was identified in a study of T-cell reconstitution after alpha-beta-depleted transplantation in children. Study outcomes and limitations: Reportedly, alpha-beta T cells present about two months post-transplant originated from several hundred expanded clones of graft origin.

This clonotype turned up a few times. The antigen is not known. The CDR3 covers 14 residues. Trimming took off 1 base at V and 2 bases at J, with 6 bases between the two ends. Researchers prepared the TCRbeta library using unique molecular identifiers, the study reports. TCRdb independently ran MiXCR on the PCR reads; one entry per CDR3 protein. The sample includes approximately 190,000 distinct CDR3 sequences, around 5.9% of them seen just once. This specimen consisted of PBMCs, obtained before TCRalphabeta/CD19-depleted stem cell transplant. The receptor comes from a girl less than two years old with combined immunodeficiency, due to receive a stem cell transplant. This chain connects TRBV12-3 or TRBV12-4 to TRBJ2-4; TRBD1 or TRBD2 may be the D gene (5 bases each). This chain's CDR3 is CASSLGGSKNIQYF. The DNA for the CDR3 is TGTGCCAGCAGTTTAGGGGGGTCCAAAAACATTCAGTACTTC.